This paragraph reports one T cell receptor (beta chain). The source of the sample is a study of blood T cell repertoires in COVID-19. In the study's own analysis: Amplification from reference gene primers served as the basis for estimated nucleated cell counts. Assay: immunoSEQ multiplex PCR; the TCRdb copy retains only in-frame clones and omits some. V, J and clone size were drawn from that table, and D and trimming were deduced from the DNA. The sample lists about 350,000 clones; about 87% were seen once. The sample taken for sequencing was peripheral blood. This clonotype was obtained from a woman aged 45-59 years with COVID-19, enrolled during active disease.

CDR3: CASSLVGAGKAETQYF. In nucleotides, the CDR3 is TGTGCCAGCAGCTTAGTCGGCGCAGGGAAGGCAGAGACCCAGTACTTC. The V and J genes are TRBV11-3 and TRBJ2-5, with D possibly TRBD1 on 5 matching bases. With 1 base removed from V and 4 bases from J, the gap between germline ends came to 16 bases. CDR3 length equals 16 residues. Germline V gives CDR1 SGHNT, CDR2 YENEEA.